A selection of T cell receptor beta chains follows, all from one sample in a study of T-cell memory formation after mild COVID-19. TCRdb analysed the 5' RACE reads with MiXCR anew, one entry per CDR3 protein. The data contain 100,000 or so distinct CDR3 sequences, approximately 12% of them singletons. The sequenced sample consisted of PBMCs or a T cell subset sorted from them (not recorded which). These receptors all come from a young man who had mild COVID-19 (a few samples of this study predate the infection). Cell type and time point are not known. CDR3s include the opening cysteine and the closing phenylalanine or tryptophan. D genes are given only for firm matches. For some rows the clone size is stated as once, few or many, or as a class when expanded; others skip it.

CDR3nt: TGTGCCAGCAGAGGGGTCACAGATACGCAGTATTTT
CDR3aa: CASRGVTDTQYF
v_gene: TRBV7-3
j_gene: TRBJ2-3
d_gene: .
abundance: few

CDR3nt: TGTGCCAGCACCCCTGGGACTAGCGGGGCCTACAATGAGCAGTTCTTC
CDR3aa: CASTPGTSGAYNEQFF
v_gene: TRBV27
j_gene: TRBJ2-1
d_gene: TRBD2
abundance: few

CDR3nt: TGCAGTGCTGAGACCGGGACAGGTTTTATGACTGAAGCTTTCTTT
CDR3aa: CSAETGTGFMTEAFF
v_gene: TRBV20-1
j_gene: TRBJ1-1
d_gene: TRBD1
abundance: .

CDR3nt: TGCAGCGTACGTATTAATTCGGGGGATGAGCAGTTCTTC
CDR3aa: CSVRINSGDEQFF
v_gene: TRBV29-1
j_gene: TRBJ2-1
d_gene: .
abundance: few

CDR3nt: TGCAGCGTTGAACCGGGGGACGGCACAGATACGCAGTATTTT
CDR3aa: CSVEPGDGTDTQYF
v_gene: TRBV29-1
j_gene: TRBJ2-3
d_gene: .
abundance: few

CDR3nt: TGCAGCGTCAGTTCGTCCGGGACAAACTATGGCTACACCTTC
CDR3aa: CSVSSSGTNYGYTF
v_gene: TRBV29-1
j_gene: TRBJ1-2
d_gene: .
abundance: few

CDR3nt: TGCGCCAGCAGCTTGGGACCCGACGGCAATGAGCAGTTCTTC
CDR3aa: CASSLGPDGNEQFF
v_gene: TRBV5-1
j_gene: TRBJ2-1
d_gene: .
abundance: few

CDR3nt: TGCGCCAGCAGCGCGATGACCACAGATACGCAGTATTTT
CDR3aa: CASSAMTTDTQYF
v_gene: TRBV5-1
j_gene: TRBJ2-3
d_gene: .
abundance: few

CDR3nt: TGTGCCAGCAGCCAGCGTACAGAAGAGACCCAGTACTTC
CDR3aa: CASSQRTEETQYF
v_gene: TRBV14
j_gene: TRBJ2-5
d_gene: .
abundance: .

CDR3nt: TGCGCCAGCAGCCAAGGGACGGGTAAGGTGGCGGGCAGCAATCAGCCCCAGCATTTT
CDR3aa: CASSQGTGKVAGSNQPQHF
v_gene: TRBV4-1
j_gene: TRBJ1-5
d_gene: .
abundance: .

CDR3nt: TGTGCCACCAGCCAAGTGACCCTGGGTCGAAACCAAGAGACCCAGTACTTC
CDR3aa: CATSQVTLGRNQETQYF
v_gene: TRBV24-1
j_gene: TRBJ2-5
d_gene: .
abundance: .

CDR3nt: TGTGCCAGCAGCCAATTTCGCACGGCGCGTGAAGCTTTCTTT
CDR3aa: CASSQFRTAREAFF
v_gene: TRBV14
j_gene: TRBJ1-1
d_gene: .
abundance: few

CDR3nt: TGTGCCAGCAGCGCATCCCCCCGGGGGGTCACAGATACGCAGTATTTT
CDR3aa: CASSASPRGVTDTQYF
v_gene: TRBV7-3
j_gene: TRBJ2-3
d_gene: TRBD2
abundance: .

CDR3nt: TGTGCCAGCAGATCTCCGGGGGGAGCAGATACGCAGTATTTT
CDR3aa: CASRSPGGADTQYF
v_gene: TRBV6-5
j_gene: TRBJ2-3
d_gene: TRBD2
abundance: many

CDR3nt: TGTGCCATCAGTGATAGCGGGGCCTTAGAGACCCAGTACTTC
CDR3aa: CAISDSGALETQYF
v_gene: TRBV10-3
j_gene: TRBJ2-5
d_gene: TRBD2
abundance: few

CDR3nt: TGTGCCAGCAGTTCGGGGGGCCGCGACGGGGAGACCCAGTACTTC
CDR3aa: CASSSGGRDGETQYF
v_gene: TRBV9
j_gene: TRBJ2-5
d_gene: .
abundance: .

CDR3nt: TGTGCCAGCAGTTACCGGGGGGGGCTGAACACTGAAGCTTTCTTT
CDR3aa: CASSYRGGLNTEAFF
v_gene: TRBV6-5
j_gene: TRBJ1-1
d_gene: .
abundance: .

CDR3nt: TGCGCCAGCAGCCAAGAGTTCGGGGGGCCGATCGGATCACCCCTCCACTTT
CDR3aa: CASSQEFGGPIGSPLHF
v_gene: TRBV4-1
j_gene: TRBJ1-6
d_gene: .
abundance: few

CDR3nt: TGTGCCACCAGCCCTTGGGACCTGAACACTGAAGCTTTCTTT
CDR3aa: CATSPWDLNTEAFF
v_gene: TRBV15
j_gene: TRBJ1-1
d_gene: .
abundance: few

CDR3nt: TGCGCCAGCAGCCGGGACACTGAAGCTTTCTTT
CDR3aa: CASSRDTEAFF
v_gene: TRBV5-1
j_gene: TRBJ1-1
d_gene: .
abundance: .

CDR3nt: TGTGCCAGCAGGGCTATCGGTTACACTGAAGCTTTCTTT
CDR3aa: CASRAIGYTEAFF
v_gene: TRBV12-3/TRBV12-4
j_gene: TRBJ1-1
d_gene: .
abundance: .

CDR3nt: TGTGCCAGCAGCCCCGCGAGGGGGCTGAACACTGAAGCTTTATTT
CDR3aa: CASSPARGLNTEALF
v_gene: TRBV6-5
j_gene: TRBJ1-1
d_gene: TRBD1
abundance: .

CDR3nt: TGTGCCAGCGCGTATCGGGGGCTGCAGCCCCAGCATTTT
CDR3aa: CASAYRGLQPQHF
v_gene: TRBV27
j_gene: TRBJ1-5
d_gene: .
abundance: .

CDR3nt: TGCGCCAGCAGCCCAGCGCCATGGGGGGCTGGGGACAATGAGCAGTTCTTC
CDR3aa: CASSPAPWGAGDNEQFF
v_gene: TRBV4-3
j_gene: TRBJ2-1
d_gene: .
abundance: .

CDR3nt: TGCAGTGCAACCCCCGGGGCCGGGGGAACAGATACGCAGTATTTT
CDR3aa: CSATPGAGGTDTQYF
v_gene: TRBV20-1
j_gene: TRBJ2-3
d_gene: .
abundance: .

CDR3nt: TGCGCCAGCAGCCAAGGTAGCGGGGGACACAATGAGCAGTTCTTC
CDR3aa: CASSQGSGGHNEQFF
v_gene: TRBV4-1
j_gene: TRBJ2-1
d_gene: TRBD2
abundance: few

CDR3nt: TGTGCCACCAGCAGAGACGGGCGTATGGAGACCCAGTACTTC
CDR3aa: CATSRDGRMETQYF
v_gene: TRBV15
j_gene: TRBJ2-5
d_gene: .
abundance: .

CDR3nt: TGCAGTGCTAGAGAACCGACAGGGGCGGTTTCACCCCTCCACTTT
CDR3aa: CSAREPTGAVSPLHF
v_gene: TRBV20-1
j_gene: TRBJ1-6
d_gene: TRBD1
abundance: .

CDR3nt: TGTGCCAGCAGCCAAGTTAGTAGCGGGACTCCCTACGAGCAGTACTTC
CDR3aa: CASSQVSSGTPYEQYF
v_gene: TRBV4-2
j_gene: TRBJ2-7
d_gene: TRBD2
abundance: .

CDR3nt: TGTGCCAGCAGCCAAGTTGCTAACGGAATAGATCAGCCCCAGCATTTT
CDR3aa: CASSQVANGIDQPQHF
v_gene: TRBV4-2
j_gene: TRBJ1-5
d_gene: .
abundance: few

CDR3nt: TGCAGTGCCAAAACAGCTAGCACAGATACGCAGTATTTT
CDR3aa: CSAKTASTDTQYF
v_gene: TRBV20-1
j_gene: TRBJ2-3
d_gene: .
abundance: few

CDR3nt: TGTGCCAGCAGTTTATCACCAGCCTGGGATGGCTACACCTTC
CDR3aa: CASSLSPAWDGYTF
v_gene: TRBV27
j_gene: TRBJ1-2
d_gene: .
abundance: many

CDR3nt: TGTGCCAGCAGTTATAAAGGGGGCCGAGGCTATGGCTACACCTTC
CDR3aa: CASSYKGGRGYGYTF
v_gene: TRBV6-2/TRBV6-3
j_gene: TRBJ1-2
d_gene: TRBD1
abundance: .

CDR3nt: TGTGCCTGGAGTGTAGCCTCCTACAATGAGCAGTTCTTC
CDR3aa: CAWSVASYNEQFF
v_gene: TRBV30
j_gene: TRBJ2-1
d_gene: .
abundance: many

CDR3nt: TGTGCCATCAGTGATCAGAGAGGGACAGGGCAAGAGACCCAGTACTTC
CDR3aa: CAISDQRGTGQETQYF
v_gene: TRBV10-3
j_gene: TRBJ2-5
d_gene: TRBD1
abundance: .

CDR3nt: TGTGCCAGCAGCTTGGCCCTGGCGTCCTACGAGCAGTACTTC
CDR3aa: CASSLALASYEQYF
v_gene: TRBV5-6
j_gene: TRBJ2-7
d_gene: .
abundance: .

CDR3nt: TGTGCCAGCAGCTTAGAACCGCTCACCGGGGAGCTGTTTTTT
CDR3aa: CASSLEPLTGELFF
v_gene: TRBV11-2
j_gene: TRBJ2-2
d_gene: .
abundance: .

CDR3nt: TGTGCCAGCAGTCCCCCGTTGGGTACTGAAGCTTTCTTT
CDR3aa: CASSPPLGTEAFF
v_gene: TRBV12-3/TRBV12-4
j_gene: TRBJ1-1
d_gene: .
abundance: few

CDR3nt: TGTGCCACCGGGGACGACTTCACAGATACGCAGTATTTT
CDR3aa: CATGDDFTDTQYF
v_gene: TRBV24-1
j_gene: TRBJ2-3
d_gene: .
abundance: .

CDR3nt: TGTGCCAGCAGCTTGTTGGGATCCGGGGAGCTGTTTTTT
CDR3aa: CASSLLGSGELFF
v_gene: TRBV5-5
j_gene: TRBJ2-2
d_gene: .
abundance: few

CDR3nt: TGCGCCAGCAGCCCTACGGCCGGGGGAAACACCATATATTTT
CDR3aa: CASSPTAGGNTIYF
v_gene: TRBV5-1
j_gene: TRBJ1-3
d_gene: .
abundance: few

CDR3nt: TGCAGTGCTACAGGGGGATTTTTCAATGAGCAGTTCTTC
CDR3aa: CSATGGFFNEQFF
v_gene: TRBV20-1
j_gene: TRBJ2-1
d_gene: TRBD1
abundance: many

CDR3nt: TGTGCCAGCAGTTATTCAGGACAAGTTTATGGCTACACCTTC
CDR3aa: CASSYSGQVYGYTF
v_gene: TRBV27
j_gene: TRBJ1-2
d_gene: .
abundance: few

CDR3nt: TGCGCCAGCAGCTTGACAGGGGTAGAAGATAATTCACCCCTCCACTTT
CDR3aa: CASSLTGVEDNSPLHF
v_gene: TRBV5-1
j_gene: TRBJ1-6
d_gene: TRBD1
abundance: .

CDR3nt: TGTGCCAGTAGTATATTCGGTGGGTCCGGGGAGCTGTTTTTT
CDR3aa: CASSIFGGSGELFF
v_gene: TRBV19
j_gene: TRBJ2-2
d_gene: .
abundance: .

CDR3nt: TGCGCCAGCAGCTGGGAAGACAGGGGTAGGATCACAGATACGCAGTATTTT
CDR3aa: CASSWEDRGRITDTQYF
v_gene: TRBV5-1
j_gene: TRBJ2-3
d_gene: TRBD1
abundance: few

CDR3nt: TGTGCCAGAAGCTTGGCACAAGGGGAATTC
CDR3aa: CARSLAQGEF
v_gene: TRBV5-3
j_gene: TRBJ2-1
d_gene: .
abundance: few

CDR3nt: TGTGCCAGCAGTTACCCAGGACAGCACTACACCTTC
CDR3aa: CASSYPGQHYTF
v_gene: TRBV6-5
j_gene: TRBJ1-2
d_gene: .
abundance: .

CDR3nt: TGCAGTGCTAGGGTGAAGCGGGGGTACTCAGGAGAGCAGTTCTTC
CDR3aa: CSARVKRGYSGEQFF
v_gene: TRBV20-1
j_gene: TRBJ2-1
d_gene: TRBD2
abundance: .